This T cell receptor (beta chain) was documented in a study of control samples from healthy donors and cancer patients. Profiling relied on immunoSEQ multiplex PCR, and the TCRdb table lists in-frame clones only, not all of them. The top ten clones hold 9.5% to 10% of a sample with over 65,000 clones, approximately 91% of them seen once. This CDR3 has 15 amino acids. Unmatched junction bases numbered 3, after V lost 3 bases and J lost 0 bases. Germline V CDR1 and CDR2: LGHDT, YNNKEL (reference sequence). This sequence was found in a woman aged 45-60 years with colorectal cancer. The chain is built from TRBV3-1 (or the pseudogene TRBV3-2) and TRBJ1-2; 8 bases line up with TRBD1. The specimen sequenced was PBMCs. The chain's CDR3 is CASSHTTGANYGYTF. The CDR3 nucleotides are TGTGCCAGCAGCCACACGACAGGGGCTAACTATGGCTACACCTTC.